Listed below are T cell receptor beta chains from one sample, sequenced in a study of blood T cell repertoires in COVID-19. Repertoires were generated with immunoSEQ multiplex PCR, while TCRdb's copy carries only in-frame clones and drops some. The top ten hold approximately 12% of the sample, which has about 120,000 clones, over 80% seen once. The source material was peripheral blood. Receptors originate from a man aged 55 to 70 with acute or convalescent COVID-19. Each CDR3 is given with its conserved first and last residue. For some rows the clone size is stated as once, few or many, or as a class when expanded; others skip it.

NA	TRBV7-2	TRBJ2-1	CASSLRQGTYNEQFF
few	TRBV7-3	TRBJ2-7	CASSLSIQAPHEQYF
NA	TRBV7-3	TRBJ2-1	CASSLSGSGRNNEQFF
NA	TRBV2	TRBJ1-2	CASSADRLNYGYTF
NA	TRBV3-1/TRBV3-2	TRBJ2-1	CASSHGLAGGGYNEQFF
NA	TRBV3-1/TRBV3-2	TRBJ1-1	CASRARPLTEAFF
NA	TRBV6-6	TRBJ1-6	CASSYGPTGGSPLHF
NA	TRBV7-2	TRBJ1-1	CASSLTGGVNTEAFF
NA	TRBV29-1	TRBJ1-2	CSVTGPGYGYTF
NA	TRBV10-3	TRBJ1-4	CAISGGSNEKLFF